The 17 T cell receptor beta chains below all came from one sample that was sequenced in a study of blood T cell repertoires in COVID-19. Method: immunoSEQ multiplex PCR; TCRdb's copy keeps in-frame clones and lacks some. The sample has 50,000 to 55,000 clones, over 65% seen once. Sample: peripheral blood. These receptors all come from an elderly man with COVID-19, enrolled during active disease.

CDR3 bases: TGTGCCAGCAGTTACGGGGGGGCCGTCCGTGAGCAGTTCTTC. As protein: CASSYGGAVREQFF. V and J are TRBV6-2 or TRBV6-3 and TRBJ2-1; D is perhaps TRBD2 (7 bases). Germline CDR1 and CDR2: MNHEY and SVGEGT. The CDR3 runs to 14 residues. Trimming cost V 2 bases and J 9 bases, with 14 bases left between them.

This chain joins TRBV25-1 and TRBJ2-5; D remains unclear. Germline V gene data show CDR1 as MGHDK and CDR2 as SYGVNS. The CDR3 is 15 residues long. V was pared by 3 bases and J by 3 bases, with 14 bases between. DNA for the CDR3: TGTGCCAGCAGTGATTCCCCCCAAATAGAAGAGACCCAGTACTTC. It yields the protein CASSDSPQIEETQYF.

V gene TRBV7-8 combines with J gene TRBJ1-1, with 8 bases that match TRBD1. The junction had 7 bases not matched to a gene; V was cut back by 3 bases and J by 7 bases. Per germline, CDR1 SGHVS and CDR2 FQNEAQ. The CDR3 covers 14 residues. The DNA of the CDR3 is TGTGCCAGCAGCTTCTCCGGGACAGGACTTGAAGCTTTCTTT. Residues: CASSFSGTGLEAFF.

This chain uses TRBV28 with TRBJ2-1, with TRBD1 identical over 9 bases. Germline V gene lookup returns CDR1 MDHEN and CDR2 SYDVKM. The CDR3 is 20 residues long. J gave up 0 bases and V 2 bases, and 14 bases lay outside the gene matches. The CDR3 DNA follows: TGTGCCAGCAGTTTAATTCGATTTGGGGGGACAGGGAGCTCCTACAATGAGCAGTTCTTC. Amino acids: CASSLIRFGGTGSSYNEQFF.

In nucleotides, the CDR3 is TGTGCCAGCAGTGATCCGGGACTAGCGGGAGTGGGGGAGCAGTACGTC. This codes for CASSDPGLAGVGEQYV. This chain links TRBV6-2 or TRBV6-3 with TRBJ2-7, with 14 bases fitting TRBD2. The CDR3 is 16 amino acids. V shed 5 bases and J 7 bases; nucleotides not matched to a gene: 10. Germline CDR1 and CDR2: MNHEY and SVGEGT.

The rearrangement uses TRBV9 and TRBJ1-4; D may be TRBD1 (6 bases). This CDR3 spans 13 amino acids. Germline CDR1 SGDLS, CDR2 YYNGEE. Trimming took off 0 bases at V and 8 bases at J, with 8 bases between the two ends. The CDR3 sequence: CASSVVTGEKLFF. The CDR3 coding sequence is TGTGCCAGCAGCGTAGTAACAGGGGAAAAACTGTTTTTT.

V is TRBV7-3 and J is TRBJ2-1; D is possibly TRBD2 (7 bases). Trimming removed 3 bases from V and 5 bases from J, with 11 bases in between. CDR1 is SGHTA and CDR2 is FQGTGA in the germline V gene. The CDR3 covers 14 residues. The CDR3 sequence is CASSLAGANNEQFF. CDR3 coding DNA: TGTGCCAGCAGCTTGGCGGGGGCCAACAATGAGCAGTTCTTC.

This clone was counted a single time. V usage is TRBV2 and J usage is TRBJ1-2; D gene uncertain. Germline V lookup: CDR1 SNHLY, CDR2 FYNNEI. The CDR3 is made up of 13 amino acids. Trimming removed 4 bases from V and 4 bases from J, with 10 bases in between. The DNA of the CDR3 is TGTGCCAGCAGTGTGAGAGGGATCTATGGCTACACCTTC. This encodes CASSVRGIYGYTF.

The J gene is TRBJ1-1, the V gene TRBV4-3; the D gene is possibly TRBD1 (6 bases). The CDR3 length is 14 residues. Trimming took 6 bases from V and 1 from J, leaving 12 bases between them. CDR1 and CDR2 from the germline V gene are LGHNA and YSLEER. The CDR3 nucleotides read TGCGCCAGCAGGCAAAGGGGGGGGAACACTGAAGCTTTCTTT. Translating it yields CASRQRGGNTEAFF.

V gene TRBV5-8 combines with J gene TRBJ1-4; 7 bases align to TRBD1. Germline assignment: CDR1 SGHTS and CDR2 YDEGEE. V shed 4 bases, J shed 2 bases, and the junction held 8 bases outside the gene matches. CDR3 size: 16 residues. The CDR3 spells CASSPKGGTTNEKLFF. CDR3 DNA: TGTGCCAGCAGCCCGAAAGGGGGCACCACTAATGAAAAACTGTTTTTT.

The V gene is TRBV3-1 (or the pseudogene TRBV3-2), the J gene TRBJ2-7; a weak D match, TRBD2 (5 bases). CDR1 is LGHDT and CDR2 is YNNKEL in the germline V gene (reference sequence). The CDR3 is made up of 13 amino acids. V was cut by 3 bases and J by 4 bases, with 10 bases left in between. CDR3 region: CASSQDGIYEQYF. CDR3 bases: TGTGCCAGCAGCCAGGACGGGATTTACGAGCAGTACTTC.

The chain is built from TRBV6-1 and TRBJ2-2; D unresolved. The CDR3 is made up of 13 amino acids. The ends were cut back, 2 bases at V and 6 bases at J, with 7 bases in the middle. CDR1 is MNHNS and CDR2 is SASEGT in the germline V gene. CDR3 sequence (DNA): TGTGCCAGCAGTGAATCCGCGGCCGGGGAGCTGTTTTTT. Translation: CASSESAAGELFF.

This chain uses TRBV23-1 with TRBJ1-2, with 11 bases matching TRBD1. TRBV23-1 is an open reading frame, and its role is uncertain. Trimming at V came to 3 bases and at J to 4 bases, leaving 4 bases not matched to a gene. The CDR3 extends over 15 amino acids. Here the CDR3 DNA reads TGCGCCAGCAGTCAGCCGGGACAGGGGGTCTATGGCTACACCTTC. Translating gives CASSQPGQGVYGYTF.

V usage is TRBV4-2 and J usage is TRBJ1-1; 7 nucleotides agree with TRBD1. The CDR3 extends over 15 amino acids. Germline V CDR1 and CDR2: LGHNA, YNFKEQ. V gave up 4 bases and J gave up 5 bases; unmatched junction bases: 10. CDR3 protein: CASSRVGQSDTEAFF. The CDR3 nucleotides read TGTGCCAGCAGCCGAGTGGGACAGTCTGATACTGAAGCTTTCTTT.

CDR3 region: CASSSELRGNQPQHF. The CDR3 coding sequence is TGTGCCAGCAGTTCCGAGTTGAGGGGCAATCAGCCCCAGCATTTT. The chain combines TRBV6-5 with TRBJ1-5; D ambiguous. Germline assignment: CDR1 MNHEY and CDR2 SVGAGI. CDR3 length equals 15 residues. The V end was cut by 4 bases, the J end by 2 bases, with 12 bases between.

This clone was found many times. The V gene is TRBV2, the J gene TRBJ2-7, with 8 bases fitting TRBD1. Trimming took 3 bases from V and 4 from J; bases not matched to a gene: 8. This CDR3 has 15 amino acids. Germline CDR1 and CDR2: SNHLY and FYNNEI. CDR3 DNA: TGTGCCAGCAGTGAGAGCACAGGGGGTTTTTACGAGCAGTACGTC. Its protein product is CASSESTGGFYEQYV.

The chain combines TRBV5-1 with TRBJ1-1, with 12 bases aligning to TRBD1. From germline, CDR1 is SGHRS and CDR2 YFSETQ. This CDR3 region has 16 residues. J gave up 5 bases and V 4 bases, and 9 bases lay outside the gene matches. The CDR3 here is CASSPGTGGAGTEAFF. CDR3 DNA sequence: TGCGCCAGCAGCCCTGGGACAGGGGGCGCGGGGACTGAAGCTTTCTTT. The full variable domain, in which reference TRBV5-1 and TRBJ1-1 provide the parts outside the CDR3, is KAGVTQTPRYLIKTRGQQVTLSCSPISGHRSVSWYQQTPGQGLQFLFEYFSETQRNKGNFPGRFSGRQFSNSRSEMNVSTLELGDSALYLCASSPGTGGAGTEAFFGQGTRLTVV.